This T cell receptor beta chain was captured by sequencing in a study of blood T cells in healthy people across ages. Study-level results: Correlation between TCR beta diversity and naive T cell percentage was strong. What prevented conclusive comparison of naive and antigen-experienced cells was that PBMCs were unsorted.

The authors ran a second PCR of about 7 to 11 cycles using a sample-barcoded 5' primer and a J-beta primer mix. Every cDNA molecule bore a tag from a template-switch adaptor containing 12 random nucleotides. MiXCR, applied by TCRdb to the 5' RACE reads, yields one record per CDR3 protein. The table includes some 1.5 million distinct CDR3 sequences, roughly two fifths detected once. Remarks on this clonotype: What it binds is unknown.

Germline V gene sequence: CDR1 LGHNT, CDR2 FRNRAP. The CDR3 runs 14 residues. The V segment lost 6 bases and the J segment 11 bases; nucleotides outside the gene matches: 14. The rearrangement uses TRBV12-5 and TRBJ2-5, with 8 bases that match TRBD1. Material: blood. The sequence derives from a woman in her late teens or twenties in good health. The CDR3 coding sequence is TGTGCTAGTGGCGGGCAGGGGGCGTTAAATGAGCAGTACTTC. It encodes CASGGQGALNEQYF.